This T cell receptor beta chain was documented in a study of control samples from healthy donors and cancer patients. Sequencing used immunoSEQ multiplex PCR; TCRdb keeps in-frame clones, though not all of them. The repertoire has 150,000 to 200,000 clones, approximately 96% of them found once; the top ten carry over 6.5%. V was pared by 0 bases and J by 9 bases, with 8 bases between. The length of the CDR3 is 11 residues. Looked up from germline, CDR1 is DFQATT and CDR2 is SNEGSKA (reference sequence). V is TRBV20-1 and J is TRBJ1-2; D not certain. Input material: blood. The TCR comes from a middle-aged woman in good health. Here the CDR3 DNA reads TGCAGTGCTAGAGATCTTTCAAGCTACACCTTC. Translated: CSARDLSSYTF.